One sample yielded the 12 T cell receptor beta chains listed below, sequenced in a study of T cell responses to AZD1222 COVID-19 vaccine. The method was immunoSEQ multiplex PCR; TCRdb's version includes in-frame clones alone and lacks a portion of them. This sample has approximately 150,000 clones, with roughly 90% found just once. The sequencing used peripheral blood, collected on day 0 of AZD1222 vaccination. The source is an adult in good health.

The rearrangement uses TRBV4-2 and TRBJ2-7; D is unresolved. There are 14 residues in the CDR3. The V gene's germline CDR1 is LGHNA and CDR2 YNFKEQ. Trimming pared 0 bases from V and 3 bases from J, leaving 9 bases between. The CDR3 nucleotides are TGTGCCAGCAGCCAAGATAAGGCAAACTACGAGCAGTACTTC. It specifies CASSQDKANYEQYF.

The chain joins TRBV3-1 (or the pseudogene TRBV3-2) to TRBJ1-6; weak D call: TRBD1 (5 bases). The germline gives CDR1 LGHDT, CDR2 YNNKEL (reference sequence). CDR3 length: 13 amino acids. The V end lost 5 bases, the J end lost 5 bases, and 7 bases lay between the germline ends. The CDR3 protein is CASSDRDNSPLHF. CDR3 bases: TGTGCCAGCAGCGACAGAGATAATTCACCCCTCCACTTT.

The rearrangement uses TRBV18 and TRBJ1-4; D not certain. Per germline, CDR1 KGHSH and CDR2 LQKENI. V lost 3 bases and J lost 3, with 8 bases in between. The CDR3 contains 14 residues. The CDR3 protein is CASSPGSSNEKLFF. The CDR3 DNA follows: TGTGCCAGCTCACCCGGCAGCTCTAATGAAAAACTGTTTTTT.

This chain joins TRBV28 and TRBJ1-1; D unclear. V was clipped by 1 base and J by 0 bases, with 9 bases between them. CDR3 length: 15 amino acids. Germline loops: CDR1 MDHEN, CDR2 SYDVKM. Here the CDR3 reads CASSLYGNMNTEAFF. CDR3 bases: TGTGCCAGCAGTTTATATGGCAACATGAACACTGAAGCTTTCTTT.

The chain has TRBV13 and TRBJ2-7, with D hard to call. Trimming removed 0 bases from V and 3 bases from J, with 9 bases in between. The CDR3 totals 14 residues. Germline V lookup: CDR1 PRHDT, CDR2 FYEKMQ (reference sequence). This chain's CDR3 is CASSLGGINYEQYF. CDR3 DNA: TGTGCCAGCAGCTTAGGTGGGATAAACTACGAGCAGTACTTC.

The genes are TRBV9 and TRBJ2-1; 7 bases fit TRBD1. Germline V gene lookup returns CDR1 SGDLS and CDR2 YYNGEE. The J segment lost 3 bases and the V segment lost 4 bases, leaving 7 bases of the junction unmatched. This CDR3 comprises 15 residues. CDR3 sequence: CASSSTGVGYNEQFF. The DNA for the CDR3 is TGTGCCAGCAGCTCCACAGGGGTGGGCTACAATGAGCAGTTCTTC.

The J gene is TRBJ2-7, the V gene TRBV12-3 or TRBV12-4, with unresolved D. Trimming took off 6 bases at V and 0 bases at J, with 6 bases between the two ends. The CDR3 totals 12 residues. The CDR3 DNA sequence: TGTGCCAGCAGACACACCTCCTACGAGCAGTACTTC. Its protein product is CASRHTSYEQYF.

This clone was counted a single time. The CDR3 nucleotides read TGTGCCTGGACATTCGGACCGAACACCGGGGAGCTGTTTTTT. As protein: CAWTFGPNTGELFF. J is TRBJ2-2 and V is TRBV30; D is ambiguous. This CDR3 has 14 residues. Germline values: CDR1 GTSNPN, CDR2 SVGIG (reference sequence). V shed 4 bases and J shed 0 bases, with 9 bases lying between them.

This chain uses TRBV6-5 with TRBJ1-2; D call uncertain. Germline values: CDR1 MNHEY, CDR2 SVGAGI. With 0 bases removed from V and 4 bases from J, the gap between germline ends came to 12 bases. The CDR3 is 15 residues long. The CDR3 sequence is CASSYSTGRGYGYTF. CDR3 nucleotides: TGTGCCAGCAGTTACTCAACCGGGAGAGGCTATGGCTACACCTTC.

The chain links TRBV29-1 to TRBJ2-1; TRBD1 matches 9 bases. The CDR3 sequence is 14 residues long. CDR1 is SQVTM, CDR2 ANQGSEA, per germline. V was pared by 6 bases and J by 5 bases, with 8 bases of the junction left unmatched. The CDR3: CSVSGQGDHNEQFF. DNA of the CDR3: TGCAGCGTCTCGGGACAGGGTGACCACAATGAGCAGTTCTTC.

The genes are TRBV5-4 and TRBJ1-5, with no clear D. Trimming shortened V by 1 base and J by 10 bases, and 3 bases separated the two germline ends. Germline CDR1 reads SGHNT; CDR2 reads YYREEE (reference sequence). CDR3 length: 10 residues. The CDR3 region has the DNA TGTGCCAGCAGCTTGTCCCCCCAGCATTTT. It translates to CASSLSPQHF. The variable domain in full, completed from reference TRBV5-4 and TRBJ1-5, reads ETGVTQSPTHLIKTRGQQVTLRCSSQSGHNTVSWYQQALGQGPQFIFQYYREEENGRGNFPPRFSGLQFPNYSSELNVNALELDDSALYLCASSLSPQHFGDGTRLSIL.

The rearrangement links TRBV28 to TRBJ2-3; a possible D gene is TRBD2 (5 bases). CDR3 length: 14 residues. The V gene's germline CDR1 is MDHEN and CDR2 SYDVKM. Trimming pared 2 bases from V and 7 bases from J, leaving 13 bases between. The CDR3 DNA follows: TGTGCCAGCAGTTTACTGCGAGGGCCCAATACGCAGTATTTT. Residues: CASSLLRGPNTQYF.